What follows are 5 T cell receptor beta chains derived from one specimen sequenced in a study of blood T cell repertoires in COVID-19. TCRdb's copy holds only in-frame clones and misses some; the assay was immunoSEQ multiplex PCR. The table shows a few hundred thousand clones, with more than 85% occurring only once. Sequencing used PBMCs or T cells enriched from blood (not recorded which). The receptors shown here come from a woman aged 25 to 45 who had recovered from COVID-19.

The chain has TRBV18 and TRBJ1-5, with D uncertain. Trimming took off 2 bases at V and 0 bases at J, with 5 bases between the two ends. Germline lookup yields CDR1 KGHSH and CDR2 LQKENI. The CDR3 runs 14 residues. CDR3: CASSPADSNQPQHF. CDR3 DNA sequence: TGTGCCAGCTCACCAGCAGATAGCAATCAGCCCCAGCATTTT.

V gene TRBV12-2 combines with J gene TRBJ2-3; TRBD2 is the table's D call, not checked against the DNA. TRBV12-2 is termed a pseudogene. This CDR3 region has 18 residues. Here the CDR3 reads CASRLVCSYVAATDTQYF. In DNA, the CDR3 is TGTGCAAGTCGCTTAGTTTGTAGTTACGTAGCGGCGACAGATACGCAGTATTTT.

This chain links TRBV5-6 with TRBJ2-7; no clear D. This CDR3 comprises 15 residues. Germline CDR1 is SGHDT and CDR2 is YYEEEE. Between the trimmed V and J ends, which lost 4 bases and 0 bases, there was a span of 14 bases. The CDR3 DNA is TGTGCCAGCAGCCGCAGCCTCTACAGCTCCTACGAGCAGTACTTC. This gives the protein CASSRSLYSSYEQYF.

The chain has TRBV19 and TRBJ1-1; D is undetermined. This CDR3 has 15 amino acids. Germline values: CDR1 LNHDA, CDR2 SQIVND (reference sequence). V was pared by 2 bases and J by 5 bases, with 15 bases between. The DNA for the CDR3 is TGTGCCAGTAGTATACAAACCGGAGGGAGTACTGAAGCTTTCTTT. It codes for CASSIQTGGSTEAFF.

The chain uses TRBV6-1 and TRBJ2-5; D is unresolved. The germline CDR1 and CDR2 sequences are MNHNS and SASEGT. With 3 bases removed from V and 3 bases from J, the gap between germline ends came to 14 bases. This CDR3 contains 15 residues. The CDR3 DNA follows: TGTGCCAGCAGTGAGCACCTAGGAAGAGAAGAGACCCAGTACTTC. The encoded protein is CASSEHLGREETQYF.